One and the same sample provided the 25 T cell receptor beta chains below, sequenced in a study of T-cell reconstitution after alpha-beta-depleted transplantation in children. Unique molecular identifiers were incorporated during preparation of the TCRbeta library. In TCRdb, the PCR reads were re-called with MiXCR into one record per CDR3 protein. Of about 580,000 distinct CDR3 sequences in the sample, roughly 27% were seen once. The input for sequencing was PBMCs, taken before TCRalphabeta/CD19-depleted stem cell transplant. The receptors stem from a boy in the first two years of life with Wiskott-Aldrich syndrome, due to receive a stem cell transplant.

This clonotype was seen repeatedly, ten times or more. The J gene is TRBJ1-1, the V gene TRBV7-6; D unresolved. Trimming cost V 4 bases and J 0 bases, with 12 bases left between them. CDR1 and CDR2 from the germline V gene are SGHVS and FNYEAQ. The CDR3 is 15 residues long. The chain's CDR3 is CASSSLLGMNTEAFF. CDR3 sequence (DNA): TGTGCCAGCAGCTCTCTTTTAGGGATGAACACTGAAGCTTTCTTT.

This chain uses TRBV27 with TRBJ2-7; D gene uncertain. V was cut by 4 bases and J by 0 bases, with 13 bases left in between. The length of the CDR3 is 15 residues. Germline V gene data show CDR1 as MNHEY and CDR2 as SMNVEV (reference sequence). CDR3 region: CASSYSRLVSYEQYF. In DNA form, the CDR3 reads TGTGCCAGCAGTTATTCCCGACTTGTCTCCTACGAGCAGTACTTC.

The sample holds a few counts of this clonotype. This chain uses TRBV27 with TRBJ1-2; 10 positions agree with TRBD1. The CDR3 runs 14 residues. Germline CDR1 and CDR2: MNHEY and SMNVEV (reference sequence). Germline trimming cut 8 bases from V and 4 bases from J; bases unmatched to any gene: 7. The CDR3 region is CASGGTGVVYGYTF. For the CDR3, the DNA is TGTGCCAGCGGGGGGACAGGGGTTGTCTATGGCTACACCTTC.

This clonotype has only a few counts. This chain connects TRBV25-1 to TRBJ2-5; D is undetermined. The CDR3 is 15 amino acids. Germline assignment: CDR1 MGHDK and CDR2 SYGVNS. Trimming removed 6 bases from V and 5 bases from J, with 19 bases in between. In nucleotides, the CDR3 is TGTGCCAGCAGGAGGTCTGTCGGCGTTTTGGAGACCCAGTACTTC. It yields the protein CASRRSVGVLETQYF.

The table lists this clonotype with many counts. At one end the junction does not follow the germline gene, possibly because of a read error. The gene calls are TRBV5-1 and TRBJ2-5; D gene uncertain. This CDR3 is built from 12 residues. Germline lookup yields CDR1 SGHRS and CDR2 YFSETQ. CDR3 residues: CASSPPGETQYF. The CDR3 DNA sequence: TGTGCCAGCAGTCCCCCCGGAGAGACCCAGTACTTC.

This sequence joins TRBV29-1 and TRBJ2-1; TRBD2 agrees at 10 bases. The CDR3 consists of 16 residues. The V gene's germline CDR1 is SQVTM and CDR2 ANQGSEA. The trim removed 0 bases at V and 8 bases at J, leaving 10 bases unmatched. The CDR3 region has the DNA TGCAGCGTTGAAGACCCTAGCGGGAGTGTGTTCGATGAGCAGTTCTTC. This gives the protein CSVEDPSGSVFDEQFF.

The rearrangement joins TRBV25-1 to TRBJ2-3; no clear D gene. V shed 3 bases and J shed 1 base, with 8 bases lying between them. The CDR3 contains 14 residues. Per germline, CDR1 MGHDK and CDR2 SYGVNS. The CDR3 region is CASSERVGTDTQYF. CDR3 bases: TGTGCCAGCAGTGAGAGAGTAGGCACAGATACGCAGTATTTT. Supplemented by reference TRBV25-1 and TRBJ2-3, the full variable domain reads EADIYQTPRYLVIGTGKKITLECSQTMGHDKMYWYQQDPGMELHLIHYSYGVNSTEKGDLSSESTVSRIRTEHFPLTLESARPSHTSQYLCASSERVGTDTQYFGPGTRLTVL.

V is TRBV15 and J is TRBJ1-1; D unresolved. Germline-derived CDR1 and CDR2 are LNHNV and YYDKDF (reference sequence). The CDR3 sequence is 13 residues long. V was trimmed by 1 base and J by 1 base, leaving 4 bases between them. CDR3 DNA sequence: TGTGCCACCAGCAGAGTGGCGAACACTGAAGCTTTCTTT. Encoded protein: CATSRVANTEAFF.

This clonotype was found a few times. This chain connects TRBV6-2 or TRBV6-3 to TRBJ1-5, with a possible D match to TRBD1 (6 bases). The CDR3 loop spans 19 amino acids. Germline loops: CDR1 MNHEY, CDR2 SVGEGT. V lost 0 bases and J 0 bases, leaving 18 bases between the germline ends. The CDR3 coding sequence is TGTGCCAGCAGTTACTCGCTACGGGCAGGGGCGCATAGCAATCAGCCCCAGCATTTT. As protein: CASSYSLRAGAHSNQPQHF.

This sequence joins TRBV5-1 and TRBJ2-1, with 13 nucleotides matching TRBD2. Germline assignment: CDR1 SGHRS and CDR2 YFSETQ. The CDR3 extends over 17 amino acids. V lost 3 bases to trimming and J lost 4 bases; unmatched junction nucleotides: 7. CDR3 in amino acids: CASSSGLAGPFYNEQFF. DNA for the CDR3: TGCGCCAGCAGCTCGGGACTAGCGGGGCCCTTTTACAATGAGCAGTTCTTC. The variable domain in full, with the rest retrieved from reference TRBV5-1 and TRBJ2-1, is KAGVTQTPRYLIKTRGQQVTLSCSPISGHRSVSWYQQTPGQGLQFLFEYFSETQRNKGNFPGRFSGRQFSNSRSEMNVSTLELGDSALYLCASSSGLAGPFYNEQFFGPGTRLTVL.

The V gene is TRBV5-1, the J gene TRBJ2-1; TRBD2 agrees at 11 bases. V shed 4 bases, J shed 9 bases, and the junction held 15 bases outside the gene matches. The CDR3 length is 17 residues. The germline CDR1 and CDR2 sequences are SGHRS and YFSETQ. This CDR3 reads CASSPGPLAGDMGEQFF. The CDR3 coding sequence is TGCGCCAGCAGCCCTGGGCCACTAGCGGGAGATATGGGTGAGCAGTTCTTC. The full variable domain, completed using reference TRBV5-1 and TRBJ2-1, is KAGVTQTPRYLIKTRGQQVTLSCSPISGHRSVSWYQQTPGQGLQFLFEYFSETQRNKGNFPGRFSGRQFSNSRSEMNVSTLELGDSALYLCASSPGPLAGDMGEQFFGPGTRLTVL.

This clonotype was counted only a few times. V gene TRBV20-1 combines with J gene TRBJ1-4, with D unresolved. Germline V CDR1 and CDR2: DFQATT, SNEGSKA (reference sequence). The CDR3 length is 16 residues. V was trimmed by 1 base and J by 2 bases, leaving 14 bases between them. CDR3 sequence (DNA): TGCAGTGCTAGAGTTGGGCGGGCTGTGACTAATGAAAAACTGTTTTTT. Translation: CSARVGRAVTNEKLFF.

The rearrangement uses TRBV12-3 or TRBV12-4 and TRBJ2-1, with D hard to call. There are 15 residues in the CDR3. V lost 6 bases and J 0 bases, leaving 12 bases between the germline ends. As DNA, the CDR3 is TGTGCCAGCAGGCTCCTTGTAGGCTCCTACAATGAGCAGTTCTTC. Translated, it gives CASRLLVGSYNEQFF.

This clonotype was seen more than once but under ten times. This rearrangement joins TRBV27 to TRBJ2-7; TRBD2 might be the D (7 bases). The germline V gene has CDR1 MNHEY and CDR2 SMNVEV (reference sequence). The CDR3 is 15 amino acids. V lost 6 bases to trimming and J lost 5 bases, with 20 bases between them. CDR3 sequence (DNA): TGTGCCAGCAGGGAGAGGGGGGGGGCTGTCGACGAGCAGTACTTC. Protein product: CASRERGGAVDEQYF.

This chain joins TRBV20-1 and TRBJ2-1; D tentatively reads TRBD1 or TRBD2 (8 bases each). This CDR3 is 17 amino acids long. Germline CDR1 reads DFQATT; CDR2 reads SNEGSKA (reference sequence). V dropped 4 bases and J dropped 7 bases, with 26 bases sitting between them. The CDR3 nucleotides are TGCAGTGCTACTCGGACAGGGAAAGCGGGAGTTAAAAATGAGCAGTTCTTC. Its protein is CSATRTGKAGVKNEQFF.

The chain carries TRBV20-1 and TRBJ1-2; 7 nucleotides line up with TRBD1. Per germline, CDR1 DFQATT and CDR2 SNEGSKA (reference sequence). V lost 6 bases, J lost 8 bases, and 9 bases stayed unmatched. CDR3 length: 12 amino acids. The CDR3 DNA follows: TGCAGTGCCCAGGGGGGGCTGCGGGGCTACACCTTC. It specifies CSAQGGLRGYTF.

The table lists this clonotype with many counts. The rearrangement joins TRBV12-3 or TRBV12-4 to TRBJ1-1; 8 bases agree with TRBD1. The CDR3 totals 12 residues. Trimming cost V 6 bases and J 7 bases; bases outside gene matches: 4. CDR3 amino acids: CASSRGQDEAFF. The CDR3 bases are TGTGCCAGCAGCCGGGGACAGGATGAAGCTTTCTTT.

This clonotype was recorded a few times. The chain carries TRBV10-3 and TRBJ2-3, with D perhaps being TRBD1 or TRBD2 (7 bases each). V gave up 5 bases and J gave up 1 base, with 16 bases separating them. The length of the CDR3 is 16 residues. Germline CDR1 ENHRY, CDR2 SYGVKD. The CDR3 region has the DNA TGTGCCATCAGTCCCATGGGGGGGACAGGCACAGATACGCAGTATTTT. This codes for CAISPMGGTGTDTQYF.

The V and J genes are TRBV5-1 and TRBJ2-5; no reliable D call. The V end was cut by 0 bases, the J end by 3 bases, with 6 bases between. Looked up from germline, CDR1 is SGHRS and CDR2 is YFSETQ. This CDR3 has 13 residues. DNA for the CDR3: TGCGCCAGCAGCTTGGTCCTAGAAGAGACCCAGTACTTC. It encodes CASSLVLEETQYF.

The sample holds many counts of this clonotype. The chain is built from TRBV5-1 and TRBJ2-1; 7 positions match TRBD2. This CDR3 comprises 15 residues. J gave up 2 bases and V 4 bases, and 6 bases lay outside the gene matches. The germline gives CDR1 SGHRS, CDR2 YFSETQ. DNA of the CDR3: TGCGCCAGCAGCCGGACCGGGACTACCTACAATGAGCAGTTCTTC. Protein sequence: CASSRTGTTYNEQFF.

CDR3 residues: CSARQDSNQPQHF. CDR3 in DNA: TGCAGTGCTAGACAGGATAGCAATCAGCCCCAGCATTTT. The chain has TRBV20-1 and TRBJ1-5; D not certain. This CDR3 has 13 amino acids. Per the germline V gene, CDR1 is DFQATT and CDR2 is SNEGSKA (reference sequence). Trimming cost V 2 bases and J 0 bases, with 5 bases left between them.

V and J are TRBV12-3 or TRBV12-4 and TRBJ2-2; D is uncertain. Trimming cost V 2 bases and J 0 bases, with 10 bases left between them. The CDR3 is made up of 16 amino acids. CDR3 residues: CASSLRGATNTGELFF. The CDR3 coding sequence is TGTGCCAGCAGTTTACGCGGCGCAACGAACACCGGGGAGCTGTTTTTT.

The V call is TRBV24-1, the J call TRBJ2-5, with D unresolved. CDR3 length: 13 amino acids. Germline assignment: CDR1 KGHDR and CDR2 SFDVKD. With 2 bases removed from V and 5 bases from J, the gap between germline ends came to 8 bases. The CDR3 protein is CATSDSSLETQYF. CDR3 coding DNA: TGTGCCACCAGTGATTCCTCACTGGAGACCCAGTACTTC.

The genes are TRBV27 and TRBJ2-4, with a weak D call TRBD2 (5 bases). Deletions cut 8 bases from V and 3 bases from J, with 11 bases between. The CDR3 loop spans 13 amino acids. Looked up from germline, CDR1 is MNHEY and CDR2 is SMNVEV (reference sequence). The DNA of the CDR3 is TGTGCCAGCGGGAGAAAGGACAAAAACATTCAGTACTTC. It is translated as CASGRKDKNIQYF.

This chain joins TRBV20-1 and TRBJ2-1, with D tentatively TRBD2 (5 bases). Germline assignment: CDR1 DFQATT and CDR2 SNEGSKA (reference sequence). This CDR3 contains 14 residues. The V end lost 1 base, the J end lost 0 bases, and 7 bases lay between the germline ends. The CDR3 here is CSARAEGSYNEQFF. CDR3 nucleotide sequence: TGCAGTGCTAGAGCCGAGGGCTCCTACAATGAGCAGTTCTTC.